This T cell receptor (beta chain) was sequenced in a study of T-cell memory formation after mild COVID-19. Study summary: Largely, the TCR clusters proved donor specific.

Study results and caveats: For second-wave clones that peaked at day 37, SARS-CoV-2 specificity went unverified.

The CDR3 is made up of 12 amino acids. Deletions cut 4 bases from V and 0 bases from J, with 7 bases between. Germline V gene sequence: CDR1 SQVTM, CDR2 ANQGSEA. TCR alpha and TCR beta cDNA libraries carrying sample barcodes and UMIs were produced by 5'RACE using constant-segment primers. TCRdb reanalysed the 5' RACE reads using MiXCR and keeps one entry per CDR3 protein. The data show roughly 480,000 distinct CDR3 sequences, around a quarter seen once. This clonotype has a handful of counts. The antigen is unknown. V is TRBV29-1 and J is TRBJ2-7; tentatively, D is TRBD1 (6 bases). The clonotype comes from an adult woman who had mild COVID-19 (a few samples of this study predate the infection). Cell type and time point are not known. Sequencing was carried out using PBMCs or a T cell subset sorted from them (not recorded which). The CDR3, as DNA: TGCAGCGTTGCAGGGGTCTCCTACGAGCAGTACTTC. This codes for CSVAGVSYEQYF.